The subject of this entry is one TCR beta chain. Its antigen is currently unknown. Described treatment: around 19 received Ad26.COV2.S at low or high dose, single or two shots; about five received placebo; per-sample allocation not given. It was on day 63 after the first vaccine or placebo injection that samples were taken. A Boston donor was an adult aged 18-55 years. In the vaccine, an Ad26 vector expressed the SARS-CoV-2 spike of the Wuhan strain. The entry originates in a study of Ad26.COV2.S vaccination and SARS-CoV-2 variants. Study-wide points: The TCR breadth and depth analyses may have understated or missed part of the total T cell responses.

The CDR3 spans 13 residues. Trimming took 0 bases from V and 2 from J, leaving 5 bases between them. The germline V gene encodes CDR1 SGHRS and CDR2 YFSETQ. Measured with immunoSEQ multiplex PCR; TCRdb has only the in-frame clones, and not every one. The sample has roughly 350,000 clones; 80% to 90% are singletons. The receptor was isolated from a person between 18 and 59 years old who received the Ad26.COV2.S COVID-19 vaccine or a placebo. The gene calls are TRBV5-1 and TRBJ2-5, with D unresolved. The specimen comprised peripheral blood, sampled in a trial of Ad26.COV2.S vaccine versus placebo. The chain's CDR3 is CASSLGAQETQYF. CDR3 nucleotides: TGCGCCAGCAGCTTGGGGGCGCAAGAGACCCAGTACTTC.